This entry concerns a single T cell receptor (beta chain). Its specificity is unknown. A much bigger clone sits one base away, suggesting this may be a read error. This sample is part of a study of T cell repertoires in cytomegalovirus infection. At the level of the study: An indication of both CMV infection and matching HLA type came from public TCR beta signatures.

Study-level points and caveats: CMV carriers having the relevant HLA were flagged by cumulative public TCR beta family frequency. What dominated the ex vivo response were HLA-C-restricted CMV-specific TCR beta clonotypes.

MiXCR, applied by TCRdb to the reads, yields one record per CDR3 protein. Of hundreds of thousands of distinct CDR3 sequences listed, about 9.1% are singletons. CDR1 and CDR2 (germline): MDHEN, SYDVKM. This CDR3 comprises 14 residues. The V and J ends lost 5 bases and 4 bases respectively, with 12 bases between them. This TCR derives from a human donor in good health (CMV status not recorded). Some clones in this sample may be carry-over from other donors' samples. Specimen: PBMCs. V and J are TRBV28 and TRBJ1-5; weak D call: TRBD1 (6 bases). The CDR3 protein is CASSGGTLNQPQHF. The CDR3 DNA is TGTGCCAGCAGTGGCGGGACATTAAATCAGCCCCAGCATTTT.